Below are 13 T cell receptor beta chains sequenced from a single sample in a study of blood T cell repertoires in COVID-19. The table came from immunoSEQ multiplex PCR; TCRdb's copy has only in-frame clones and leaves some out. Seen here are some 150,000 clones, roughly 84% observed once, and the top ten hold more than 4.5%. The material sequenced was PBMCs or T cells enriched from blood (not recorded which). The receptors here all came from a woman aged 50 to 65 who had been exposed to COVID-19.

The chain recombines TRBV18 with TRBJ2-3, with 7 bases aligning to TRBD1. Germline CDR1 is KGHSH and CDR2 is LQKENI. V lost 6 bases to trimming and J lost 6 bases; unmatched junction nucleotides: 6. CDR3 length: 13 amino acids. The CDR3 region is CASSQDRLDTQYF. CDR3 in DNA: TGTGCCAGCTCTCAGGACAGGCTGGATACGCAGTATTTT.

This chain links TRBV5-1 with TRBJ2-7; 8 bases align to TRBD2. The germline CDR1 and CDR2 sequences are SGHRS and YFSETQ. J lost 2 bases, V lost 3 bases, and 4 bases had no gene match. The CDR3 extends over 14 amino acids. In nucleotides, the CDR3 is TGCGCCAGCAGCTCCACGGGGGGGACCTACGAGCAGTACTTC. It yields the protein CASSSTGGTYEQYF.

In its sample, this clone was seen once. This sequence joins TRBV27 and TRBJ2-2; D remains ambiguous. The V end was cut by 2 bases, the J end by 5 bases, with 15 bases between. This CDR3 is 16 amino acids long. CDR1 and CDR2 (germline): MNHEY, SMNVEV (reference sequence). CDR3 sequence: CASSLIPSSVTGELFF. Written as DNA, the CDR3 is TGTGCCAGCAGTTTAATCCCCTCATCGGTGACCGGGGAGCTGTTTTTT.

CDR3 in amino acids: CAIRGGNSNQPQHF. In DNA form, the CDR3 reads TGTGCCATCAGGGGCGGGAATAGCAATCAGCCCCAGCATTTT. The chain couples TRBV10-3 to TRBJ1-5; D unresolved. Germline values: CDR1 ENHRY, CDR2 SYGVKD. With 6 bases removed from V and 0 bases from J, the gap between germline ends came to 9 bases. CDR3 length: 14 amino acids.

The gene calls are TRBV9 and TRBJ2-3; 16 nucleotides match TRBD2. V trimming: 4 bases; J trimming: 0 bases; junction bases outside the gene matches: 5. This CDR3 has 18 amino acids. Per germline, CDR1 SGDLS and CDR2 YYNGEE. Here the CDR3 DNA reads TGTGCCAGCAGCTCCGGGACTAGCGGGAGGGTTAGCACAGATACGCAGTATTTT. It translates to CASSSGTSGRVSTDTQYF.

The V and J genes are TRBV12-3 or TRBV12-4 and TRBJ2-1; D might be TRBD1 (6 bases). This CDR3 region has 13 residues. V dropped 2 bases and J dropped 9 bases, with 11 bases sitting between them. The CDR3 spells CASSLRTGTEQFF. The CDR3 DNA sequence: TGTGCCAGCAGTTTACGAACAGGGACTGAGCAGTTCTTC.

The chain uses TRBV7-2 and TRBJ2-5, with 8 bases lining up with TRBD1. V shed 5 bases, J shed 3 bases, and the junction held 8 bases outside the gene matches. From germline, CDR1 is SGHTA and CDR2 FQGNSA. This CDR3 region has 15 residues. Written as DNA, the CDR3 is TGTGCCAGCAGCCCCCAGGGGGCCTTAAAAGAGACCCAGTACTTC. Amino acid sequence: CASSPQGALKETQYF.

This rearrangement joins TRBV10-2 to TRBJ1-1; maybe TRBD1 (6 bases). With 6 bases removed from V and 1 base from J, the gap between germline ends came to 15 bases. Germline V gene data show CDR1 as WSHSY and CDR2 as SAAADI. This CDR3 spans 15 amino acids. The CDR3 DNA reads as TGCGCCAGCAGGGGGGCGGACGACGAGAACACTGAAGCTTTCTTT. As protein: CASRGADDENTEAFF.

V is TRBV19 and J is TRBJ2-3; TRBD2 matches 7 bases. The germline CDR1 and CDR2 sequences are LNHDA and SQIVND (reference sequence). V gave up 2 bases and J gave up 4 bases; unmatched junction bases: 6. CDR3 length: 15 amino acids. In nucleotides, the CDR3 is TGTGCCAGTAGTATAACCCGACTAGCCGCAGATACGCAGTATTTT. Protein sequence: CASSITRLAADTQYF.

The rearrangement links TRBV3-1 (or the pseudogene TRBV3-2) to TRBJ2-5; TRBD2 aligns across 12 bases. Germline V gives CDR1 LGHDT, CDR2 YNNKEL (reference sequence). Germline trimming cut 0 bases from V and 5 bases from J; bases unmatched to any gene: 4. This CDR3 region has 16 residues. The CDR3 region is CASSQDLAGGIETQYF. In DNA form, the CDR3 reads TGTGCCAGCAGCCAAGATCTAGCGGGAGGGATCGAGACCCAGTACTTC.

The V gene is TRBV20-1, the J gene TRBJ2-7, with 9 bases matching TRBD1. Germline V gene data show CDR1 as DFQATT and CDR2 as SNEGSKA (reference sequence). This CDR3 contains 11 residues. V gave up 6 bases and J gave up 8 bases; unmatched junction bases: 5. The CDR3 nucleotides are TGCAGTGCGACGGACAGGGGACAGCAGTACTTC. Translating it yields CSATDRGQQYF.

V and J are TRBV6-1 and TRBJ1-4, with D perhaps matching TRBD1 (5 bases). The V end lost 0 bases, the J end lost 3 bases, and 8 bases lay between the germline ends. This CDR3 has 15 amino acids. CDR1 and CDR2 from the germline V gene are MNHNS and SASEGT. In DNA, the CDR3 is TGTGCCAGCAGTGAAGCGTGGGGGGCTAATGAAAAACTGTTTTTT. Amino acids: CASSEAWGANEKLFF.

The gene calls are TRBV10-1 and TRBJ1-5; D ambiguous. The ends were cut back, 4 bases at V and 9 bases at J, with 13 bases in the middle. CDR1 WNHNN and CDR2 SYGVQD come from the germline V gene (reference sequence). CDR3 size: 13 residues. The DNA for the CDR3 is TGCGCCAGCAGTGGGGCTCCAGGAGGGCCCCAGCATTTT. This codes for CASSGAPGGPQHF.